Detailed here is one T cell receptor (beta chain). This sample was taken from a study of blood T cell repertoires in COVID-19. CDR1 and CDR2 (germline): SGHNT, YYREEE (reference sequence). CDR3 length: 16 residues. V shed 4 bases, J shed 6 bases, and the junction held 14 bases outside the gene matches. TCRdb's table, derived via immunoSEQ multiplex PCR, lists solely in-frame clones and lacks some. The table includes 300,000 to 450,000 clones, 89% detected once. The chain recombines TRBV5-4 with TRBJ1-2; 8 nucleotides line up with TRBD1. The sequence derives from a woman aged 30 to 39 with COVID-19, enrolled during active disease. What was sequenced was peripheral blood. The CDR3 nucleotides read TGTGCCAGCAGCCCTAACCCTGACAGGGGCTGGGATGGCTACACCTTC. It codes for CASSPNPDRGWDGYTF.